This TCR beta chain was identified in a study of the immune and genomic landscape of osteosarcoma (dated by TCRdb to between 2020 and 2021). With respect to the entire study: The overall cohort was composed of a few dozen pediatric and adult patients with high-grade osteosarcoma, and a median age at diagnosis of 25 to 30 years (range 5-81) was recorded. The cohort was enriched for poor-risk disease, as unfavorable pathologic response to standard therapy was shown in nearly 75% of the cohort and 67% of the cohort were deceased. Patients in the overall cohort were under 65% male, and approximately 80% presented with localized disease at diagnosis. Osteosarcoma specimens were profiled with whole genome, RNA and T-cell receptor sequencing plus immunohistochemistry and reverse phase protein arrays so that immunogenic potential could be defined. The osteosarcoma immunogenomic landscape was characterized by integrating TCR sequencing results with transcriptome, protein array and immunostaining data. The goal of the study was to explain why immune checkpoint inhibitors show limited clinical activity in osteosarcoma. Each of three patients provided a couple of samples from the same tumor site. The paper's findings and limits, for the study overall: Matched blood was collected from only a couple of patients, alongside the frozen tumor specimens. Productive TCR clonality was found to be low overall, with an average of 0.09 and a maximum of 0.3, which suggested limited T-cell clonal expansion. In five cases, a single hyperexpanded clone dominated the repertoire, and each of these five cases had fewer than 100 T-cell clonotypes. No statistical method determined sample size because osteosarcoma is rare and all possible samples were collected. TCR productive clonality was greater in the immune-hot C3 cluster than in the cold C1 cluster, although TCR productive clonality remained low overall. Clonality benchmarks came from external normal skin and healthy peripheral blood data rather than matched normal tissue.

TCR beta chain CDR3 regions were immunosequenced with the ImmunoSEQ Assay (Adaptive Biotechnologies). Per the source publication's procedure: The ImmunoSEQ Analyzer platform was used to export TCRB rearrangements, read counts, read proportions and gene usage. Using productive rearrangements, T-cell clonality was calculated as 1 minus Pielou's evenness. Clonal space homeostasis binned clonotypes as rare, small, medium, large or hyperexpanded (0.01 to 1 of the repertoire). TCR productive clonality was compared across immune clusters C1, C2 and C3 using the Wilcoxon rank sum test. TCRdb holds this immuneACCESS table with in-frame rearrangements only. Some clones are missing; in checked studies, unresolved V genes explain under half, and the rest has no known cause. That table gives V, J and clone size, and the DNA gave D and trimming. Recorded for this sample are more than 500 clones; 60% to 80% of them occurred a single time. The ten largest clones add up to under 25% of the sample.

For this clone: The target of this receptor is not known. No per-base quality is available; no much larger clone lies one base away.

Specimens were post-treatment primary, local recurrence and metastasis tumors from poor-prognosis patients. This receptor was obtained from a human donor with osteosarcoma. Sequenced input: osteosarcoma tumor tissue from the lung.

The sequenced DNA is TGCAGCGTTGTGAGGACCTACGAGCAGTACTTC. Its translation is CSVVRTYEQYF. The receptor chain draws on TRBV29-1 and TRBJ2-7; confidence is insufficient to name the D gene. CDR1 SQVTM and CDR2 ANQGSEA were looked up in the germline V gene. V is cut by 4 bases and J by 2 bases, and the space between the germline ends is 6 bases. Including cysteine and phenylalanine, the CDR3 has 11 amino acids. CDR3 DNA is the only sequence kept; it has 33 bases, read in frame from the first base.